These 17 T cell receptor beta chains were all obtained from the same sample, sequenced in a study of CD8+ T cells in alopecia areata (dated by TCRdb to 2016 to 2019). The library relied on the immunoSEQ multiplex PCR assay. For TCR sequencing, RNA was extracted from every sample and reverse transcribed into cDNA to serve as template. TCRdb retrieved this table from immuneACCESS and kept in-frame rearrangements only. Not all clones are present; in checked studies, unresolved V genes account for under half, and no reason is known for the remainder. The sample table records roughly 120,000 clones; around 64% of these occur just once. The ten largest clones capture approximately 2.6% of the sample. The specimen sequenced was CD4+ T cells sorted from blood. These receptors were collected from a human donor in good health.

J is TRBJ2-7 and V is TRBV5-1; tentative D call: TRBD1 (5 bases). The CDR3 is 13 amino acids. CDR1 and CDR2 from the germline V gene are SGHRS and YFSETQ. Trimming shortened V by 4 bases and J by 1 base, and 9 bases separated the two germline ends. The CDR3 spells CASSTTDSYEQYF. For the CDR3, the DNA is TGCGCCAGCAGCACGACAGATTCCTACGAGCAGTACTTC.

In this sample, this clone turned up a few times. The genes are TRBV5-1 and TRBJ2-7, with D perhaps TRBD1 (7 bases). The CDR3 length is 15 residues. Germline V gene lookup returns CDR1 SGHRS and CDR2 YFSETQ. V was cut by 5 bases and J by 0 bases, with 15 bases left in between. The chain's CDR3 is CASRQGGESSYEQYF. CDR3 DNA sequence: TGCGCCAGCAGGCAGGGGGGCGAGAGCTCCTACGAGCAGTACTTC.

This chain links TRBV19 with TRBJ1-2; no definite D call. V was pared by 5 bases and J by 0 bases, with 10 bases between. In germline, CDR1 is LNHDA, CDR2 SQIVND (reference sequence). This CDR3 region has 14 residues. In DNA form, the CDR3 reads TGTGCCAGTAGTTCCTGGGGTGCTAACTATGGCTACACCTTC. Protein sequence: CASSSWGANYGYTF.

Only a few counts were recorded for this clone. This chain links TRBV18 with TRBJ1-3; D is uncertain. Germline assignment: CDR1 KGHSH and CDR2 LQKENI. CDR3 length equals 14 residues. The ends were cut back, 0 bases at V and 6 bases at J, with 9 bases in the middle. CDR3 residues: CASSPPLPANTIYF. The CDR3 DNA follows: TGTGCCAGCTCACCACCGCTACCAGCAAACACCATATATTTT.

Points on this clone: Other DNA sequences within the sample encode an identical CDR3. The chain joins TRBV29-1 to TRBJ1-1; D gene unclear. V shed 4 bases and J shed 0 bases, with 6 bases lying between them. Germline-derived CDR1 and CDR2 are SQVTM and ANQGSEA. The CDR3 totals 12 residues. CDR3 in amino acids: CSVGQLNTEAFF. The CDR3 DNA reads as TGCAGCGTTGGGCAGTTGAACACTGAAGCTTTCTTT.

The chain employs TRBV7-2 and TRBJ1-6; tentatively, D is TRBD1 (5 bases). Trimming took off 4 bases at V and 10 bases at J, with 8 bases between the two ends. Germline CDR1 SGHTA, CDR2 FQGNSA. CDR3 size: 12 residues. CDR3 protein: CASSSGESPLHF. The CDR3 DNA sequence: TGTGCCAGCAGCTCGGGGGAGTCACCCCTCCACTTT.

The chain recombines TRBV7-9 with TRBJ2-7; D tentatively reads TRBD1 or TRBD2 (5 bases each). This CDR3 has 13 residues. Trimming took off 5 bases at V and 4 bases at J, with 12 bases between the two ends. Germline CDR1 and CDR2: SEHNR and FQNEAQ (reference sequence). In DNA form, the CDR3 reads TGTGCCAGCAGCCCTAGGGACGGATACGAGCAGTACTTC. Translation: CASSPRDGYEQYF. The entire variable domain, with the rest obtained from reference TRBV7-9 and TRBJ2-7, is as follows: DTGVSQNPRHKITKRGQNVTFRCDPISEHNRLYWYRQTLGQGPEFLTYFQNEAQLEKSRLLSDRFSAERPKGSFSTLEIQRTEQGDSAMYLCASSPRDGYEQYFGPGTRLTVT.

This clone was detected only a few times. The DNA of the CDR3 is TGTGCCAGCAGCCCGCGGGGGGGCCGCACAGATACGCAGTATTTT. Amino acid sequence: CASSPRGGRTDTQYF. The chain has TRBV7-7 and TRBJ2-3; 9 bases are shared with TRBD2. Germline trimming cut 5 bases from V and 1 base from J; bases unmatched to any gene: 4. Germline CDR1 SSHAT, CDR2 FNYEAQ (reference sequence). The CDR3 has 15 amino acids.

The V call is TRBV5-1, the J call TRBJ2-1, with TRBD2 as a possible D gene (6 bases). The CDR3 runs to 15 residues. Trimming removed 4 bases from V and 6 bases from J, with 17 bases in between. Germline CDR1 reads SGHRS; CDR2 reads YFSETQ. The CDR3 protein is CASSPTAGRSNEQFF. Written as DNA, the CDR3 is TGCGCCAGCAGCCCGACGGCGGGGCGTAGCAATGAGCAGTTCTTC.

This chain joins TRBV29-1 and TRBJ2-1; D gene ambiguous. Germline V gives CDR1 SQVTM, CDR2 ANQGSEA. V lost 6 bases to trimming and J lost 0 bases, with 15 bases between them. The CDR3 covers 15 residues. CDR3 coding DNA: TGCAGCGTGGCAGGTCCGCCGAGCTCCTACAATGAGCAGTTCTTC. Its protein product is CSVAGPPSSYNEQFF.

This clone was seen more than once but under ten times. The chain is built from TRBV5-4 and TRBJ1-2; a weak D match, TRBD1 (5 bases). The CDR3 loop spans 15 amino acids. V shed 3 bases and J shed 6 bases, with 18 bases lying between them. Germline values: CDR1 SGHNT, CDR2 YYREEE (reference sequence). DNA of the CDR3: TGTGCCAGCAGCTGGGGGACGTCCCGCGAAGATGGCTACACCTTC. Translating it yields CASSWGTSREDGYTF.

The chain uses TRBV4-2 and TRBJ2-3, with D hard to call. Germline assignment: CDR1 LGHNA and CDR2 YNFKEQ. This CDR3 spans 17 amino acids. Trimming cost V 4 bases and J 2 bases, with 19 bases left between them. Here the CDR3 DNA reads TGTGCCAGCAGCCCAGTGGTGGACGGAGAACCCACAGATACGCAGTATTTT. Its translation: CASSPVVDGEPTDTQYF.

Only one count was recorded for this clone. The V and J genes are TRBV20-1 and TRBJ2-5, with D possibly called TRBD1 or TRBD2 (5 bases each). The V end was cut by 5 bases, the J end by 5 bases, with 9 bases between. Germline V gives CDR1 DFQATT, CDR2 SNEGSKA (reference sequence). The CDR3 runs to 11 residues. DNA for the CDR3: TGCAGTGCTCAGTGGGGGGAGACCCAGTACTTC. Translating it yields CSAQWGETQYF.

The V and J genes are TRBV27 and TRBJ2-7; 10 bases align to TRBD1. V lost 4 bases, J lost 1 base, and 7 bases stayed unmatched. The germline V gene has CDR1 MNHEY and CDR2 SMNVEV (reference sequence). The CDR3 spans 16 residues. CDR3 in amino acids: CASSSWGQGRSYEQYF. Written as DNA, the CDR3 is TGTGCCAGCAGTTCTTGGGGACAGGGGCGGTCCTACGAGCAGTACTTC.

The sample holds a few counts of this clone. The chain combines TRBV29-1 with TRBJ2-3, with 7 bases matching TRBD1. CDR3 length equals 15 residues. Trimming removed 7 bases from V and 4 bases from J; junction bases left unmatched: 14. In germline, CDR1 is SQVTM, CDR2 ANQGSEA. CDR3 amino acids: CSASLPGQSPDTQYF. The CDR3, as DNA: TGCAGCGCTTCTCTCCCGGGACAGTCGCCAGATACGCAGTATTTT.

The chain employs TRBV9 and TRBJ1-4, with 9 nucleotides matching TRBD1. Per germline, CDR1 SGDLS and CDR2 YYNGEE. V shed 4 bases and J 8 bases; nucleotides not matched to a gene: 9. The CDR3 consists of 15 residues. CDR3 DNA: TGTGCCAGCAGCCCATCAACAGGGGGCCTGGAAAAACTGTTTTTT. Translating it yields CASSPSTGGLEKLFF.

This clone appeared a single time. V is TRBV18 and J is TRBJ2-7, with 8 bases identical to TRBD2. Per the germline V gene, CDR1 is KGHSH and CDR2 is LQKENI. V was clipped by 3 bases and J by 0 bases; unmatched bases: 7. This CDR3 is 16 amino acids long. CDR3 DNA: TGTGCCAGCTCACCCACACTAGCGGCTAGCTCCTACGAGCAGTACTTC. This gives the protein CASSPTLAASSYEQYF.